The 14 T cell receptor beta chains listed next were all sequenced from one sample in a study of post-analysis software for immune sequencing data. Unique-molecular-identifier-tagged TCR beta cDNA libraries were used. TCRdb reprocessed the PCR reads via MiXCR and lists one record per CDR3 protein. The table lists about 380,000 distinct CDR3 sequences, roughly 38% of them singletons. For these TCRs, the target antigens are not known. Study conclusions and caveats: TRBV segments more frequent in patients than in controls numbered five and included TRBV5-6, TRBV5-1 and TRBV20-1.

The sequenced sample was blood. The receptors were gathered from a girl under 18 with multiple sclerosis.

The chain links TRBV7-6 to TRBJ2-5; D not certain. CDR1 and CDR2 from the germline V gene are SGHVS and FNYEAQ. Trimming pared 1 base from V and 3 bases from J, leaving 9 bases between. This CDR3 region has 14 residues. CDR3 DNA: TGTGCCAGCAGCTTAGAAAGGGCAGAAGAGACCCAGTACTTC. Translating it yields CASSLERAEETQYF.

This clonotype was seen a few times. V gene TRBV7-2 combines with J gene TRBJ2-5; 12 bases are shared with TRBD2. CDR1 is SGHTA and CDR2 is FQGNSA in the germline V gene. V gave up 4 bases and J gave up 5 bases; unmatched junction bases: 8. The CDR3 loop spans 16 amino acids. CDR3 sequence (DNA): TGTGCCAGCAGCTCCCGACTAGCGGGGGTGAGGGAGACCCAGTACTTC. This sequence encodes CASSSRLAGVRETQYF.

This chain's CDR3 is CASSQQTDTEQFF. The CDR3 coding sequence is TGTGCCAGCAGTCAACAGACGGACACCGAGCAGTTCTTC. V gene TRBV2 combines with J gene TRBJ2-1, with D possibly being TRBD1 (5 bases). Germline assignment: CDR1 SNHLY and CDR2 FYNNEI. The CDR3 length is 13 residues. Between the trimmed V and J ends, which lost 5 bases and 10 bases, there was a span of 15 bases.

This clonotype was recorded many times. The junction and the germline gene differ at one end; a read error may be behind it. V usage is TRBV29-1 and J usage is TRBJ2-1, with a weak D call TRBD2 (7 bases). CDR1 and CDR2 (germline): SQVTM, ANQGSEA. This CDR3 is 13 amino acids long. In DNA, the CDR3 is TGCAGCGTTGTCCGCGGGGGCTACGATGAGCAGTTCTTC. Residues: CSVVRGGYDEQFF.

This clonotype was detected a few times. The chain employs TRBV2 and TRBJ2-3, with D perhaps TRBD1 (6 bases). V was cut by 3 bases and J by 2 bases, with 12 bases left in between. The CDR3 spans 15 residues. The germline V gene has CDR1 SNHLY and CDR2 FYNNEI. The CDR3 DNA reads as TGTGCCAGCAGTGACTTCAGGGGCCCCACAGATACGCAGTATTTT. Translated: CASSDFRGPTDTQYF.

The genes are TRBV12-3 or TRBV12-4 and TRBJ2-7, with a tentative D call TRBD1 (5 bases). The V end lost 6 bases, the J end lost 4 bases, and 19 bases lay between the germline ends. This CDR3 is 15 amino acids long. This chain's CDR3 is CASSLQQAKGYEQYF. In DNA, the CDR3 is TGTGCCAGCAGCCTCCAACAGGCCAAGGGGTACGAGCAGTACTTC.

This rearrangement joins TRBV6-5 to TRBJ2-5; maybe TRBD2 (5 bases). Trimming cost V 5 bases and J 5 bases, with 15 bases left between them. This CDR3 is built from 14 residues. Germline CDR1 reads MNHEY; CDR2 reads SVGAGI. CDR3 amino acids: CASSHMRVGETQYF. The CDR3 DNA reads as TGTGCCAGCAGTCACATGAGGGTGGGGGAGACCCAGTACTTC.

This clonotype was counted only a few times. The chain is built from TRBV6-2 or TRBV6-3 and TRBJ2-3; D not resolved. The CDR3 covers 14 residues. Germline lookup yields CDR1 MNHEY and CDR2 SVGEGT. V gave up 5 bases and J gave up 4 bases, with 13 bases separating them. The CDR3 nucleotides are TGTGCCAGCAGTCCGTGGGTAGGCGCAGATACGCAGTATTTT. Protein: CASSPWVGADTQYF.

This chain links TRBV6-5 with TRBJ2-7; D is unclear. V dropped 0 bases and J dropped 0 bases, with 9 bases sitting between them. This CDR3 has 15 amino acids. Germline CDR1 and CDR2: MNHEY and SVGAGI. CDR3 nucleotide sequence: TGTGCCAGCAGTTACTCGGTCGTAGGCTCCTACGAGCAGTACTTC. Its translation: CASSYSVVGSYEQYF.

Remarks on this clonotype: Since the CDR3 does not end with the conserved phenylalanine or tryptophan, this likely comes from a read error. V is TRBV20-1 and J is TRBJ2-1; D may match TRBD1 or TRBD2 (5 bases each). V was trimmed by 5 bases and J by 2 bases, leaving 10 bases between them. The germline V gene encodes CDR1 DFQATT and CDR2 SNEGSKA (reference sequence). This CDR3 is built from 13 residues. CDR3 bases: TGCAGTGCTGGGACCGCCACCTACAATGAGCAGTTCTGC. This gives the protein CSAGTATYNEQFC.

CDR3 sequence: CASSEDRVQETQYF. DNA of the CDR3: TGTGCCAGCAGCGAGGACAGAGTTCAAGAGACCCAGTACTTC. V is TRBV7-9 and J is TRBJ2-5, with D perhaps matching TRBD1 (6 bases). CDR1 is SEHNR, CDR2 FQNEAQ, per germline (reference sequence). The CDR3 covers 14 residues. V was pared by 5 bases and J by 2 bases, with 12 bases between.

The CDR3 nucleotides are TGTGCCAGCAGCGAAGGGACAGGGGGAAGGCCCCAGCATTTT. Residues: CASSEGTGGRPQHF. The J gene is TRBJ1-5, the V gene TRBV11-2; TRBD1 matches 11 bases. V gave up 5 bases and J gave up 9 bases; unmatched junction bases: 6. CDR3 length equals 14 residues. CDR1 is SGHAT and CDR2 is FQNNGV in the germline V gene.

This clonotype was seen more than once but under ten times. This rearrangement joins TRBV5-1 to TRBJ1-1; 8 nucleotides line up with TRBD1. V gave up 3 bases and J gave up 12 bases; unmatched junction bases: 13. CDR1 and CDR2 (germline): SGHRS, YFSETQ. The CDR3 is 14 residues long. The chain's CDR3 is CASSYAGQGGLTFF. The CDR3 DNA follows: TGCGCCAGCAGCTACGCCGGACAGGGCGGGTTGACTTTCTTT.

This clonotype appeared once. The chain combines TRBV7-9 with TRBJ2-1; 8 nucleotides match TRBD2. CDR1 and CDR2 (germline): SEHNR, FQNEAQ (reference sequence). The V gene end was trimmed by 5 bases and the J gene end by 4 bases; junction bases not matched to a gene: 16. This CDR3 has 18 residues. CDR3 sequence reads: CASSPRASGRNVYNEQFF. The CDR3 nucleotides read TGTGCCAGCAGCCCAAGGGCTAGCGGGCGGAATGTATACAATGAGCAGTTCTTC.